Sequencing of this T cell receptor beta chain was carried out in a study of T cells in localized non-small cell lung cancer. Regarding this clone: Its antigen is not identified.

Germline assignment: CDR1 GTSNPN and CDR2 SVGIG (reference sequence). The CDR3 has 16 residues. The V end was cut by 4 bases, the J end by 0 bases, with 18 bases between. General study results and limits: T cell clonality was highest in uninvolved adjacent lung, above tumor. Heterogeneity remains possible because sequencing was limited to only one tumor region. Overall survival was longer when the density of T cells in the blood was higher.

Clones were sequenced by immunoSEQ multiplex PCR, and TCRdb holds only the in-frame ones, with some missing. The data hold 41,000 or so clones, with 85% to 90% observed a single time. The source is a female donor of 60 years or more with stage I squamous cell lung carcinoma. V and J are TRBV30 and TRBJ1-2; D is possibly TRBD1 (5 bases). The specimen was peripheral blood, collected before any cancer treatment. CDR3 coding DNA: TGTGCCTGGACTCTAGATAAGTGGGGCACTAACTATGGCTACACCTTC. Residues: CAWTLDKWGTNYGYTF.